The rows below give T cell receptor beta chains drawn from one sample of a study of liver allograft versus peripheral blood T cells. Each CDR3 protein is one row after TCRdb ran MiXCR on the reads. Found here are thousands of distinct CDR3 sequences, roughly 17% of them singletons; the top ten hold approximately 2%. The receptors were sampled from a human patient who had a liver transplant. Some T cells may trace back to the graft donor. Each CDR3 is given with its conserved first and last residue. The D gene is left open where the match is weak. Size is stated for part of the rows, as once, few or many counts, or as a class when the clone is expanded.

D gene: .
clone size: .
CDR3 length: 13
J gene: TRBJ1-1
V gene: TRBV5-1
CDR3 DNA: TGCGCCAGCAGTTGGACGGAAGACACTGAAGCTTTCTTT
CDR3 protein: CASSWTEDTEAFF

D gene: TRBD1
clone size: few
CDR3 length: 14
J gene: TRBJ1-2
V gene: TRBV7-9
CDR3 DNA: TGTGCCAGCAGCTTATTTGGGACAGGGGATGGCTACACCTTC
CDR3 protein: CASSLFGTGDGYTF

D gene: .
clone size: medium-sized
CDR3 length: 15
J gene: TRBJ1-6
V gene: TRBV12-3/TRBV12-4
CDR3 DNA: TGTGCCAGCAGTTTATTCAGGACAGCGAATTCACCCCTCCACTTT
CDR3 protein: CASSLFRTANSPLHF

D gene: .
clone size: many
CDR3 length: 13
J gene: TRBJ1-5
V gene: TRBV6-5
CDR3 DNA: TGTGCCAGCAGTTTCCAGGGGAATCAGCCCCAGCATTTT
CDR3 protein: CASSFQGNQPQHF

D gene: .
clone size: medium-sized
CDR3 length: 16
J gene: TRBJ2-2
V gene: TRBV6-5
CDR3 DNA: TGTGCCAGCAGTTACTCTTCTAGCAGGAACACCGGGGAGCTGTTTTTT
CDR3 protein: CASSYSSSRNTGELFF

D gene: .
clone size: medium-sized
CDR3 length: 13
J gene: TRBJ1-4
V gene: TRBV9
CDR3 DNA: TGTGCCAGCAGCGTAGAGGGCGGCGGAAAACTGTTTTTT
CDR3 protein: CASSVEGGGKLFF

D gene: .
clone size: .
CDR3 length: 13
J gene: TRBJ1-2
V gene: TRBV27
CDR3 DNA: TGTGCCAGCAGCCCGGACAGAGCCTATGGCTACACCTTC
CDR3 protein: CASSPDRAYGYTF

D gene: TRBD1
clone size: few
CDR3 length: 15
J gene: TRBJ2-7
V gene: TRBV12-3/TRBV12-4
CDR3 DNA: TGTGCCAGCAGCAGACAGGGAACCTACTCCTACGAGCAGTACTTC
CDR3 protein: CASSRQGTYSYEQYF

D gene: .
clone size: medium-sized
CDR3 length: 14
J gene: TRBJ2-7
V gene: TRBV7-2
CDR3 DNA: TGTGCCAGCAGCTTAGGGGTAGGGTCGGGCGAGCAGTACTTC
CDR3 protein: CASSLGVGSGEQYF

D gene: .
clone size: medium-sized
CDR3 length: 13
J gene: TRBJ2-7
V gene: TRBV19
CDR3 DNA: TGTGCCAGTCGTCAGGGGTCTACCTACGAGCAGTACTTC
CDR3 protein: CASRQGSTYEQYF

D gene: .
clone size: medium-sized
CDR3 length: 12
J gene: TRBJ1-2
V gene: TRBV19
CDR3 DNA: TGTGCCAGTAGTTTGGGGACGGTCGACTACACCTTC
CDR3 protein: CASSLGTVDYTF

D gene: TRBD1
clone size: .
CDR3 length: 11
J gene: TRBJ2-2
V gene: TRBV12-3/TRBV12-4
CDR3 DNA: TGTGCCACCAGGGGGACCGGGGAGCTGTTTTTT
CDR3 protein: CATRGTGELFF

D gene: .
clone size: .
CDR3 length: 16
J gene: TRBJ2-3
V gene: TRBV9
CDR3 DNA: TGTGCCAGCAGCGTAGGGAGGGGGGGGTTGTCAGGTACGCAGTATTTT
CDR3 protein: CASSVGRGGLSGTQYF

D gene: TRBD1
clone size: few
CDR3 length: 16
J gene: TRBJ2-2
V gene: TRBV7-9
CDR3 DNA: TGTGCCAGCAGCTTATCCAGGGGGCGGATCACCGGGGAGCTGTTTTTT
CDR3 protein: CASSLSRGRITGELFF

D gene: .
clone size: .
CDR3 length: 14
J gene: TRBJ2-1
V gene: TRBV7-3
CDR3 DNA: TGTGCCAGCAGCTCTCGGAGGGGGAGCAATGAGCAGTTCTTC
CDR3 protein: CASSSRRGSNEQFF

D gene: TRBD1
clone size: medium-sized
CDR3 length: 14
J gene: TRBJ1-4
V gene: TRBV19
CDR3 DNA: TGTGCCAGTAGTATGGTACAGGGGGATGAAAAACTGTTTTTT
CDR3 protein: CASSMVQGDEKLFF

D gene: .
clone size: medium-sized
CDR3 length: 16
J gene: TRBJ1-5
V gene: TRBV6-1
CDR3 DNA: TGTGCCAGCAGTGAAGTGGGGGTCCCCAACCAACAGCCCCAGCATTTT
CDR3 protein: CASSEVGVPNQQPQHF

D gene: TRBD1
clone size: medium-sized
CDR3 length: 16
J gene: TRBJ1-6
V gene: TRBV5-5
CDR3 DNA: TGTGCCAGCAGCCACCAGACAGGGGCGCTCAATTCACCCCTCCACTTT
CDR3 protein: CASSHQTGALNSPLHF

D gene: TRBD1
clone size: .
CDR3 length: 14
J gene: TRBJ1-1
V gene: TRBV11-2
CDR3 DNA: TGTGCCAGCAGCCTTTACCAGACAGGGACTGAAGCTTTCTTT
CDR3 protein: CASSLYQTGTEAFF

D gene: .
clone size: medium-sized
CDR3 length: 15
J gene: TRBJ1-2
V gene: TRBV6-2/TRBV6-3
CDR3 DNA: TGTGCCAGCAGTCAACCGCCGTCCTCTAACTATGGCTACACCTTC
CDR3 protein: CASSQPPSSNYGYTF

D gene: TRBD1
clone size: .
CDR3 length: 14
J gene: TRBJ1-5
V gene: TRBV6-5
CDR3 DNA: TGTGCCAGCAGTTACGGGACAGGGGGTCAGCCCCAGCATTTT
CDR3 protein: CASSYGTGGQPQHF

D gene: .
clone size: .
CDR3 length: 14
J gene: TRBJ2-2
V gene: TRBV7-9
CDR3 DNA: TGTGCCAGCAGCTTAGGTTCGAACACCGGGGAGCTGTTTTTT
CDR3 protein: CASSLGSNTGELFF

D gene: TRBD2
clone size: .
CDR3 length: 14
J gene: TRBJ2-1
V gene: TRBV7-2
CDR3 DNA: TGTGCCAGCACCCTAGCGGGCACCTACAATGAGCAGTTCTTC
CDR3 protein: CASTLAGTYNEQFF

D gene: .
clone size: few
CDR3 length: 12
J gene: TRBJ2-7
V gene: TRBV12-3/TRBV12-4
CDR3 DNA: TGTGCCAGCAGGCAAGCCTCCTACGAGCAGTACTTC
CDR3 protein: CASRQASYEQYF

D gene: .
clone size: medium-sized
CDR3 length: 13
J gene: TRBJ1-6
V gene: TRBV6-1
CDR3 DNA: TGTGCCAGCAGTGTGGACAGCAATTCACCCCTCCACTTT
CDR3 protein: CASSVDSNSPLHF

D gene: .
clone size: medium-sized
CDR3 length: 13
J gene: TRBJ1-3
V gene: TRBV14
CDR3 DNA: TGTGCCAGCAGCTCGACAATTGGAAACACCATATATTTT
CDR3 protein: CASSSTIGNTIYF

D gene: .
clone size: .
CDR3 length: 15
J gene: TRBJ1-5
V gene: TRBV3-1
CDR3 DNA: TGTGCCAGCAGCCAAGGCTCCGGGATCGGTCAGCCCCAGCATTTT
CDR3 protein: CASSQGSGIGQPQHF

D gene: .
clone size: medium-sized
CDR3 length: 15
J gene: TRBJ1-5
V gene: TRBV19
CDR3 DNA: TGTGCCAGTAGTAGCTCAGGGGTTAGCAATCAGCCCCAGCATTTT
CDR3 protein: CASSSSGVSNQPQHF

D gene: .
clone size: .
CDR3 length: 13
J gene: TRBJ2-2
V gene: TRBV19
CDR3 DNA: TGTGCCAGTGTGGGGGTCTCTTGGAGGGAGCTGTTTTTT
CDR3 protein: CASVGVSWRELFF

D gene: .
clone size: medium-sized
CDR3 length: 14
J gene: TRBJ1-4
V gene: TRBV19
CDR3 DNA: TGTGCCAGTGCCCAGCCTACTTTTAATGAAAAACTGTTTTTT
CDR3 protein: CASAQPTFNEKLFF

D gene: .
clone size: medium-sized
CDR3 length: 15
J gene: TRBJ1-5
V gene: TRBV12-3/TRBV12-4
CDR3 DNA: TGTGCCAGCAGCCCTGATGGGCTGGCGAGACAGCCCCAGCATTTT
CDR3 protein: CASSPDGLARQPQHF

D gene: .
clone size: .
CDR3 length: 14
J gene: TRBJ2-7
V gene: TRBV20-1
CDR3 DNA: TGCAGTGCTAGAGTGAGGGGGGTGTCCTACGAGCAGTACTTC
CDR3 protein: CSARVRGVSYEQYF

D gene: .
clone size: medium-sized
CDR3 length: 16
J gene: TRBJ1-2
V gene: TRBV18
CDR3 DNA: TGTGCCAGCTCACCACCGGGGTCCAGCAGGGTTGGTGGCTACACCTTC
CDR3 protein: CASSPPGSSRVGGYTF

D gene: TRBD2
clone size: many
CDR3 length: 15
J gene: TRBJ2-1
V gene: TRBV5-4
CDR3 DNA: TGTGCCAGCAGCTTTAGCGGGGGGGCCTACAATGAGCAGTTCTTC
CDR3 protein: CASSFSGGAYNEQFF

D gene: .
clone size: .
CDR3 length: 12
J gene: TRBJ2-1
V gene: TRBV20-1
CDR3 DNA: TGCAGTGCTAGGGGCTCCTACAATGAGCAGTTCTTC
CDR3 protein: CSARGSYNEQFF

D gene: TRBD1
clone size: medium-sized
CDR3 length: 15
J gene: TRBJ1-6
V gene: TRBV6-1
CDR3 DNA: TGTGCCAGCAACAGACAGGGCCCATATAATTCACCCCTCCACTTT
CDR3 protein: CASNRQGPYNSPLHF

D gene: .
clone size: medium-sized
CDR3 length: 13
J gene: TRBJ1-1
V gene: TRBV18
CDR3 DNA: TGTGCCAGCTCTCCTCGCGGGAACACCGAAGCTTTCTTT
CDR3 protein: CASSPRGNTEAFF

D gene: .
clone size: medium-sized
CDR3 length: 16
J gene: TRBJ1-2
V gene: TRBV19
CDR3 DNA: TGTGCCAGTAGTATCCCCATCGCCAGCTATAACTATGGCTACACCTTC
CDR3 protein: CASSIPIASYNYGYTF

D gene: .
clone size: .
CDR3 length: 13
J gene: TRBJ1-1
V gene: TRBV20-1
CDR3 DNA: TGCAGTGCTAGTGACGGCGCGTACACTGAAGCTTTCTTT
CDR3 protein: CSASDGAYTEAFF

D gene: TRBD1
clone size: medium-sized
CDR3 length: 15
J gene: TRBJ1-3
V gene: TRBV10-3
CDR3 DNA: TGTGCCATCAGTGCAAGGGGGCGAACTGGAAACACCATATATTTT
CDR3 protein: CAISARGRTGNTIYF

D gene: TRBD1
clone size: many
CDR3 length: 15
J gene: TRBJ2-7
V gene: TRBV5-6
CDR3 DNA: TGTGCCAGCAGCTTGGTTGGACAGGCGGGCTACGAGCAGTACTTC
CDR3 protein: CASSLVGQAGYEQYF

D gene: TRBD1
clone size: medium-sized
CDR3 length: 15
J gene: TRBJ1-4
V gene: TRBV6-5
CDR3 DNA: TGTGCCAGCGCGAGACCGGGACAGGGTAATGAAAAACTGTTTTTT
CDR3 protein: CASARPGQGNEKLFF

D gene: TRBD1
clone size: medium-sized
CDR3 length: 17
J gene: TRBJ2-7
V gene: TRBV18
CDR3 DNA: TGTGCCAGCTCACCACCAGGGACAGGGCCTAGCTCCTACGAGCAGTACTTC
CDR3 protein: CASSPPGTGPSSYEQYF

D gene: .
clone size: many
CDR3 length: 13
J gene: TRBJ2-7
V gene: TRBV11-1
CDR3 DNA: TGTGCCAGCAGCTTAGGAGGGGAGTACGAGCAGTACTTC
CDR3 protein: CASSLGGEYEQYF

D gene: .
clone size: medium-sized
CDR3 length: 14
J gene: TRBJ1-5
V gene: TRBV6-2/TRBV6-3
CDR3 DNA: TGTGCCAGCAGTTACCCGGGTCGCAATCAGCCCCAGCATTTT
CDR3 protein: CASSYPGRNQPQHF

D gene: TRBD1
clone size: medium-sized
CDR3 length: 12
J gene: TRBJ1-2
V gene: TRBV29-1
CDR3 DNA: TGCAGCGTCCCGGGACAGATCTATGGCTACACCTTC
CDR3 protein: CSVPGQIYGYTF

D gene: TRBD1
clone size: once
CDR3 length: 12
J gene: TRBJ1-1
V gene: TRBV12-3/TRBV12-4
CDR3 DNA: TGTGCCAGCCAGGGGGACCCCCTGAAAGCTTTCTTT
CDR3 protein: CASQGDPLKAFF

D gene: .
clone size: medium-sized
CDR3 length: 13
J gene: TRBJ1-5
V gene: TRBV18
CDR3 DNA: TGTGCCAGCTCGCTCACCGGGAGTCAGCCCCAGCATTTT
CDR3 protein: CASSLTGSQPQHF

D gene: .
clone size: few
CDR3 length: 13
J gene: TRBJ1-1
V gene: TRBV20-1
CDR3 DNA: TGCAGTGCCCCCCGGGCAAGGGGAGGTGAAGCTTTCTTT
CDR3 protein: CSAPRARGGEAFF

D gene: TRBD1
clone size: medium-sized
CDR3 length: 14
J gene: TRBJ1-6
V gene: TRBV18
CDR3 DNA: TGTGCCAGCTCACCCGACAGGGATAATTCACCCCTCCACTTT
CDR3 protein: CASSPDRDNSPLHF

D gene: .
clone size: medium-sized
CDR3 length: 12
J gene: TRBJ1-6
V gene: TRBV7-9
CDR3 DNA: TGTGCCAGCAAGACCATTAATTCACCCCTCCACTTT
CDR3 protein: CASKTINSPLHF

D gene: TRBD1
clone size: many
CDR3 length: 14
J gene: TRBJ1-1
V gene: TRBV12-3/TRBV12-4
CDR3 DNA: TGTGCCAGCACCCGACAGGGAGGGGACACTGAAGCTTTCTTT
CDR3 protein: CASTRQGGDTEAFF

D gene: TRBD1
clone size: .
CDR3 length: 15
J gene: TRBJ1-2
V gene: TRBV27
CDR3 DNA: TGTGCCAGCAGTTCTGGGGACAGGGTGTACTATGGCTACACCTTC
CDR3 protein: CASSSGDRVYYGYTF

D gene: .
clone size: medium-sized
CDR3 length: 14
J gene: TRBJ1-2
V gene: TRBV24-1
CDR3 DNA: TGTGCCACCAGTGCGGGGGCGGCACGCTATGGCTACACCTTC
CDR3 protein: CATSAGAARYGYTF

D gene: TRBD1
clone size: medium-sized
CDR3 length: 15
J gene: TRBJ1-5
V gene: TRBV19
CDR3 DNA: TGTGCCAGTAGTATCCGGGGACAGGGCTATCAGCCCCAGCATTTT
CDR3 protein: CASSIRGQGYQPQHF

D gene: .
clone size: .
CDR3 length: 12
J gene: TRBJ2-7
V gene: TRBV5-6
CDR3 DNA: TGTGCCAGCAGCTTGGCCGTCCACGAGCAGTACTTC
CDR3 protein: CASSLAVHEQYF

D gene: .
clone size: few
CDR3 length: 12
J gene: TRBJ1-4
V gene: TRBV30
CDR3 DNA: TGTGCCTGGACGGCTACCCCTAAGAAACTGTTTTTT
CDR3 protein: CAWTATPKKLFF